The 22 T cell receptor beta chains below come from one sample, sequenced in a study of T cells in narcolepsy. Generated by immunoSEQ multiplex PCR, the TCRdb table keeps only in-frame clones and is missing some. The repertoire holds about 33,000 clones, with almost 90% as singletons. Sequencing input: CD45RA- memory CD4+ T cells from PBMCs. The source is a human donor with narcolepsy.

This chain links TRBV27 with TRBJ2-1; perhaps TRBD1 as D (6 bases). Trimming left V 6 bases short and J 5 bases short, with 17 bases between. The CDR3 runs 15 residues. Germline CDR1 is MNHEY and CDR2 is SMNVEV (reference sequence). This CDR3 is CASSSQGINDNEQFF. The CDR3 DNA reads TGTGCCAGCAGCTCACAGGGAATCAACGACAATGAGCAGTTCTTC.

V usage is TRBV5-4 and J usage is TRBJ1-1; D uncertain. V was trimmed by 0 bases and J by 0 bases, leaving 9 bases between them. Germline assignment: CDR1 SGHNT and CDR2 YYREEE (reference sequence). The CDR3 contains 15 residues. The CDR3 DNA follows: TGTGCCAGCAGCTTGGCGGGAACCCTGAACACTGAAGCTTTCTTT. This encodes CASSLAGTLNTEAFF.

V gene TRBV7-2 combines with J gene TRBJ1-5; the match to TRBD1 covers 8 bases. The CDR3 is 15 residues long. Trimming at V came to 5 bases and at J to 3 bases, leaving 6 bases not matched to a gene. CDR1 is SGHTA and CDR2 is FQGNSA in the germline V gene. The CDR3 DNA sequence: TGTGCCAGCAGCCCGGACAGGGCGCTCAATCAGCCCCAGCATTTT. Amino acid sequence: CASSPDRALNQPQHF.

DNA of the CDR3: TGCGCCAGCAGCCAAGATCGGGCGGGGGGTGGCACAGATACGCAGTATTTT. Protein sequence: CASSQDRAGGGTDTQYF. V usage is TRBV4-3 and J usage is TRBJ2-3; 8 bases match TRBD2. V gave up 0 bases and J gave up 1 base; unmatched junction bases: 6. Germline V gene sequence: CDR1 LGHNA, CDR2 YSLEER. CDR3 length: 17 amino acids.

V and J are TRBV14 and TRBJ1-2; 12 nucleotides align to TRBD1. This CDR3 is built from 17 residues. V lost 3 bases and J lost 4; bases outside the gene matches: 9. Germline-derived CDR1 and CDR2 are SGHDN and FVKESK. In nucleotides, the CDR3 is TGTGCCAGCAGCCACTCCTGGGGACAGGGGGCCTCCTATGGCTACACCTTC. Its protein product is CASSHSWGQGASYGYTF.

V is TRBV18 and J is TRBJ2-7; 11 bases line up with TRBD1. V lost 2 bases, J lost 2 bases, and 2 bases stayed unmatched. This CDR3 spans 15 amino acids. CDR1 KGHSH and CDR2 LQKENI come from the germline V gene. Here the CDR3 reads CASSPSGQGAYEQYF. The CDR3 DNA reads TGTGCCAGCTCACCATCGGGACAGGGGGCCTACGAGCAGTACTTC.

This chain uses TRBV28 with TRBJ1-4; D is uncertain. Between the trimmed V and J ends, which lost 5 bases and 10 bases, there was a span of 11 bases. This CDR3 has 12 amino acids. Germline CDR1 is MDHEN and CDR2 is SYDVKM. The CDR3 spells CASSPDVVKLFF. The CDR3 nucleotides read TGTGCCAGCAGTCCAGACGTTGTAAAACTGTTTTTT.

The chain recombines TRBV6-1 with TRBJ1-1; possibly TRBD1 for D (5 bases). The CDR3 extends over 14 amino acids. V was trimmed by 6 bases and J by 1 base, leaving 12 bases between them. The germline V gene has CDR1 MNHNS and CDR2 SASEGT. The CDR3 coding sequence is TGTGCCAGCAGGGCCCCGGGGGGGAACACTGAAGCTTTCTTT. Translation gives CASRAPGGNTEAFF.

V and J are TRBV4-1 and TRBJ1-5; no definite D call. The length of the CDR3 is 15 residues. Germline CDR1 MGHRA, CDR2 YSYEKL. V was cut by 3 bases and J by 0 bases, with 9 bases left in between. DNA of the CDR3: TGCGCCAGCAGCCAGGGAGCGCTTAGCAATCAGCCCCAGCATTTT. Amino acids: CASSQGALSNQPQHF.

The gene calls are TRBV4-1 and TRBJ2-7; D may be TRBD1 (6 bases). V lost 1 base, J lost 3 bases, and 13 bases lay in between. Germline V gene sequence: CDR1 MGHRA, CDR2 YSYEKL. This CDR3 has 15 amino acids. CDR3 sequence (DNA): TGCGCCAGCAGCCAAGCCACAGGGATCGACTACGAGCAGTACTTC. Its protein product is CASSQATGIDYEQYF.

The rearrangement links TRBV7-7 to TRBJ2-1; TRBD1 aligns across 7 bases. V gave up 5 bases and J gave up 9 bases; unmatched junction bases: 13. The V gene's germline CDR1 is SSHAT and CDR2 FNYEAQ (reference sequence). The CDR3 sequence is 15 residues long. The CDR3: CASSPAKGQTSEQFF. CDR3 coding DNA: TGTGCCAGCAGCCCAGCAAAGGGACAGACGAGTGAGCAGTTCTTC.

The V gene is TRBV6-6, the J gene TRBJ2-3; D might be TRBD1 (5 bases). Trimming stripped 2 bases from V and 2 bases from J, with 11 bases between. This CDR3 contains 15 residues. Germline V gene data show CDR1 as MNHNY and CDR2 as SVGAGI (reference sequence). The CDR3 bases are TGTGCCAGCAGTTACGGACAAGTGAACACAGATACGCAGTATTTT. It is translated as CASSYGQVNTDTQYF.

CDR3 in amino acids: CASSAMGPEAAFF. The CDR3 DNA reads as TGTGCCAGCAGTGCTATGGGGCCAGAGGCAGCTTTCTTT. The chain carries TRBV9 and TRBJ1-1; possibly TRBD1 for D (5 bases). Germline lookup yields CDR1 SGDLS and CDR2 YYNGEE. The CDR3 extends over 13 amino acids. V was cut by 5 bases and J by 10 bases, with 18 bases left in between.

This chain connects TRBV7-2 to TRBJ1-1, with D maybe TRBD1 (5 bases). Germline CDR1 SGHTA, CDR2 FQGNSA. The ends were cut back, 3 bases at V and 1 base at J, with 6 bases in the middle. This CDR3 comprises 13 residues. CDR3 coding DNA: TGTGCCAGCAGCTTTGGGGGGAACACTGAAGCTTTCTTT. This codes for CASSFGGNTEAFF. Variable domain in full (rest from reference TRBV7-2 and TRBJ1-1): GAGVSQSPSNKVTEKGKDVELRCDPISGHTALYWYRQSLGQGLEFLIYFQGNSAPDKSGLPSDRFSAERTGGSVSTLTIQRTQQEDSAVYLCASSFGGNTEAFFGQGTRLTVV.

The rearrangement uses TRBV7-3 and TRBJ2-7; 8 bases agree with TRBD2. V lost 1 base to trimming and J lost 2 bases; unmatched junction nucleotides: 4. CDR1 and CDR2 from the germline V gene are SGHTA and FQGTGA. This CDR3 comprises 15 residues. CDR3 amino acids: CASSLIGRGAYEQYF. The CDR3 DNA reads TGTGCCAGCAGCTTAATCGGGCGGGGGGCCTACGAGCAGTACTTC. Combining the CDR3 with reference TRBV7-3 and TRBJ2-7 gives the whole variable domain GAGVSQTPSNKVTEKGKYVELRCDPISGHTALYWYRQSLGQGPEFLIYFQGTGAADDSGLPNDRFFAVRPEGSVSTLKIQRTERGDSAVYLCASSLIGRGAYEQYFGPGTRLTVT.

The chain employs TRBV7-2 and TRBJ2-7; D ambiguous. Trimming removed 5 bases from V and 7 bases from J, with 9 bases in between. CDR1 SGHTA and CDR2 FQGNSA come from the germline V gene. There are 11 residues in the CDR3. CDR3 sequence reads: CASSPIKEQYF. Written as DNA, the CDR3 is TGTGCCAGCAGCCCTATCAAGGAGCAGTACTTC.

This sequence joins TRBV7-9 and TRBJ1-1; D gene uncertain. Trimming removed 5 bases at V and 1 base at J, with 11 bases between. CDR1 and CDR2 (germline): SEHNR, FQNEAQ (reference sequence). The length of the CDR3 is 14 residues. CDR3 region: CASSREPPNTEAFF. The DNA of the CDR3 is TGTGCCAGCAGCCGGGAGCCTCCGAACACTGAAGCTTTCTTT.

The DNA of the CDR3 is TGTGCCAGCAGCTTAGTCGCCCTAGCGGGGGGCAACAATGAGCAGTTCTTC. Encoded protein: CASSLVALAGGNNEQFF. V is TRBV7-2 and J is TRBJ2-1, with TRBD2 matching 11 bases. The CDR3 loop spans 17 amino acids. Germline V gives CDR1 SGHTA, CDR2 FQGNSA. The V and J ends lost 1 base and 5 bases, in that order; junction bases with no gene match: 7.

This clone was counted a single time. The CDR3 protein is CASSRDRGNTEAFF. CDR3 DNA sequence: TGTGCCAGCAGTAGGGACAGGGGGAACACTGAAGCTTTCTTT. The chain has TRBV5-4 and TRBJ1-1; 10 nucleotides line up with TRBD1. CDR1 is SGHNT, CDR2 YYREEE, per germline (reference sequence). This CDR3 contains 14 residues. V shed 5 bases and J 1 base; nucleotides not matched to a gene: 2.

This chain uses TRBV5-1 with TRBJ2-3, with TRBD2 matching over 7 bases. CDR3 length: 16 residues. The germline V gene has CDR1 SGHRS and CDR2 YFSETQ. The junction had 8 bases not matched to a gene; V was cut back by 4 bases and J by 0 bases. The CDR3 sequence is CASSPSGATSTDTQYF. In DNA form, the CDR3 reads TGCGCCAGCAGCCCGAGCGGGGCCACGAGCACAGATACGCAGTATTTT.

The chain couples TRBV6-5 to TRBJ1-1, with 7 bases matching TRBD1. This CDR3 region has 15 residues. J was trimmed by 1 base and V by 6 bases; bases with no gene match: 8. From germline, CDR1 is MNHEY and CDR2 SVGAGI. The CDR3 nucleotides are TGTGCCAGCAGGGGACGGACAGGCCGGAACACTGAAGCTTTCTTT. This sequence encodes CASRGRTGRNTEAFF.

This chain joins TRBV7-2 and TRBJ2-3, with 9 positions matching TRBD2. CDR1 and CDR2 (germline): SGHTA, FQGNSA. The CDR3 is 14 amino acids. With 5 bases clipped from V and 5 bases from J, the junction kept 5 bases outside the gene matches. CDR3: CASSAAGGRDTQYF. As DNA, the CDR3 is TGTGCCAGCAGCGCTGCGGGGGGGCGAGATACGCAGTATTTT.